This T cell receptor (beta chain) was sequenced for a study of vaccination effects on CD4 cells after COVID-19. Study overall: Samples were collected from three convalescent patients early and late following vaccination. Post-vaccine specimens arrived a median 72 days past the second dose.

Cells that had been cultured for approximately ten days were the source of isolated CD4+ T cells. The person was diagnosed with PCR-confirmed SARS-CoV-2 infection between March and December 2020. Vaccination of participants consisted of two doses of either the BNT162b2 or mRNA-1273 vaccine. Half the medium was replaced with IL-2 medium on days 3 and 7. Clones were read by immunoSEQ multiplex PCR, and TCRdb kept only the in-frame ones, dropping some. The sample contains under 40,000 clones, around 72% of which appear only once. Turning to this clone: The antigen is undetermined.

This material consisted of CD4+ T cells from PBMCs cultured without peptide, taken after COVID-19 vaccination. The receptor was isolated from a human donor who had a prior SARS-CoV-2 infection.

The CDR3, as DNA: TGTGCCAGCACTCCGCCGGGACAGGGATTTTCGGGGACCCAGTACTTC. Translation gives CASTPPGQGFSGTQYF. V and J are TRBV25-1 and TRBJ2-5, with 9 bases identical to TRBD1. CDR3 length: 16 residues. Trimming removed 7 bases from V and 7 bases from J; junction bases left unmatched: 16. From germline, CDR1 is MGHDK and CDR2 SYGVNS.